The 17 T cell receptor beta chains listed next were all sequenced from one sample in a study of early T cells in non-severe SARS-CoV-2 infection. TCRdb passed the 5' RACE reads through MiXCR, listing each CDR3 protein once. This table holds around 79,000 distinct CDR3 sequences, about 11% found once. The material was whole blood, obtained at baseline. Every receptor here comes from an adult who was a healthcare worker with PCR-confirmed SARS-CoV-2 infection or an uninfected control (not recorded which).

This clonotype was counted only a few times. CDR3 loop: CASSPHLTATNTEAFF. CDR3 DNA: TGTGCCAGCAGTCCCCATCTGACAGCCACGAACACTGAAGCTTTCTTT. The chain has TRBV25-1 and TRBJ1-1; a possible D gene is TRBD1 (5 bases). The germline V gene encodes CDR1 MGHDK and CDR2 SYGVNS. The V and J ends lost 5 bases and 1 base respectively, with 17 bases between them. The length of the CDR3 is 16 residues.

This clonotype showed up just a few times. The V and J genes are TRBV3-1 and TRBJ2-3; 12 bases agree with TRBD1. Germline-derived CDR1 and CDR2 are LGHDT and YNNKEL (reference sequence). Trimming at V came to 0 bases and at J to 3 bases, leaving 7 bases not matched to a gene. This CDR3 comprises 18 residues. The CDR3 spells CASSQEKGQGAMTDTQYF. CDR3 DNA sequence: TGTGCCAGCAGCCAAGAGAAGGGACAGGGGGCAATGACAGATACGCAGTATTTT.

The rearrangement uses TRBV4-3 and TRBJ2-5; D not certain. V lost 0 bases to trimming and J lost 2 bases, with 13 bases between them. Germline-derived CDR1 and CDR2 are LGHNA and YSLEER. The CDR3 runs to 16 residues. The CDR3 loop is CASSQELGLGQETQYF. The CDR3 DNA reads TGCGCCAGCAGCCAAGAGTTAGGGCTAGGACAAGAGACCCAGTACTTC.

This clonotype occurred a few times. The chain employs TRBV4-2 and TRBJ2-3; D is uncertain. The CDR3 length is 14 residues. V was shortened by 0 bases and J by 8 bases, with 12 bases between the two germline ends. Germline CDR1 is LGHNA and CDR2 is YNFKEQ. DNA of the CDR3: TGTGCCAGCAGCCAAGAGGGGTTTACCTCTACGCAGTATTTT. Translating gives CASSQEGFTSTQYF.

This clonotype has ten or more counts. The chain couples TRBV11-2 to TRBJ2-1; D gene ambiguous. The germline gives CDR1 SGHAT, CDR2 FQNNGV. The CDR3 totals 12 residues. With 5 bases removed from V and 7 bases from J, the gap between germline ends came to 9 bases. CDR3 sequence: CASSPGANEQFF. CDR3 bases: TGTGCCAGCAGCCCCGGCGCGAATGAGCAGTTCTTC.

The V gene is TRBV29-1, the J gene TRBJ2-7, with 9 positions matching TRBD2. This CDR3 has 11 amino acids. With V trimmed by 7 bases and J by 9 bases, 7 bases remained unmatched. Germline CDR1 SQVTM, CDR2 ANQGSEA. CDR3 sequence (DNA): TGCAGCGGGGGGACTAGCTCCGGGCAGTACTTC. Its translation: CSGGTSSGQYF.

Many counts were recorded for this clonotype. The rearrangement uses TRBV29-1 and TRBJ2-7; 9 bases align to TRBD1. The CDR3 is 13 residues long. In germline, CDR1 is SQVTM, CDR2 ANQGSEA. V lost 5 bases, J lost 5 bases, and 7 bases stayed unmatched. The CDR3 bases are TGCAGCGTTCACCGGACAGGGGCTGACGAGCAGTACTTC. It codes for CSVHRTGADEQYF.

V usage is TRBV28 and J usage is TRBJ2-1, with TRBD1 as a possible D gene (5 bases). Trimming left V 5 bases short and J 7 bases short, with 12 bases between. The CDR3 has 13 residues. Germline CDR1 MDHEN, CDR2 SYDVKM. CDR3 in DNA: TGTGCCAGCAGTAGGGCAGGGCGAAATGAGCAGTTCTTC. It yields the protein CASSRAGRNEQFF.

This clonotype was detected ten times or more. This chain joins TRBV5-1 and TRBJ1-1; D not certain. Trimming cost V 3 bases and J 3 bases, with 15 bases left between them. This CDR3 is built from 15 residues. Germline assignment: CDR1 SGHRS and CDR2 YFSETQ. In DNA form, the CDR3 reads TGCGCCAGCAGCTATACCGGCAGGACGGACACTGAAGCTTTCTTT. This sequence encodes CASSYTGRTDTEAFF.

The V call is TRBV5-1, the J call TRBJ1-4; D ambiguous. Trimming left V 4 bases short and J 0 bases short, with 13 bases between. Germline V gene data show CDR1 as SGHRS and CDR2 as YFSETQ. The CDR3 totals 16 residues. The DNA of the CDR3 is TGCGCCAGCAGCCCGACCGGGCCTACAACTAATGAAAAACTGTTTTTT. Its protein is CASSPTGPTTNEKLFF.

The chain has TRBV20-1 and TRBJ2-1; 7 bases are shared with TRBD2. Germline loops: CDR1 DFQATT, CDR2 SNEGSKA (reference sequence). The ends lost 3 bases at V and 9 bases at J; junction bases unmatched: 11. The CDR3 is 14 residues long. DNA for the CDR3: TGCAGTGCTAGTTTTCAGCGGGGTAATCTTGAGCAGTTCTTC. It specifies CSASFQRGNLEQFF.

This sequence joins TRBV12-3 or TRBV12-4 and TRBJ2-3; weak D call: TRBD2 (5 bases). This CDR3 contains 13 residues. The ends were cut back, 4 bases at V and 8 bases at J, with 13 bases in the middle. CDR3 nucleotide sequence: TGTGCCAGCAGTTCTGCTGGCGGACTTACGCAGTATTTT. Residues: CASSSAGGLTQYF.

This rearrangement joins TRBV7-9 to TRBJ1-5; D is uncertain. With 4 bases removed from V and 11 bases from J, the gap between germline ends came to 21 bases. The length of the CDR3 is 15 residues. In germline, CDR1 is SEHNR, CDR2 FQNEAQ (reference sequence). The CDR3 protein is CASSSPGPRPEAQHF. CDR3 bases: TGTGCCAGCAGCTCACCCGGACCTCGCCCCGAGGCCCAGCATTTT.

This clonotype was seen many times. The chain combines TRBV7-6 with TRBJ2-2, with TRBD2 identical over 12 bases. Germline V gene sequence: CDR1 SGHVS, CDR2 FNYEAQ. Trimming removed 5 bases from V and 5 bases from J; junction bases left unmatched: 3. The CDR3 sequence is 15 residues long. CDR3 bases: TGTGCCAGCAGCCCTGGACTAGCGGGGACCGGGGAGCTGTTTTTT. This sequence encodes CASSPGLAGTGELFF.

At least ten counts were recorded for this clonotype. The chain has TRBV5-1 and TRBJ2-1; D gene uncertain. The V end lost 0 bases, the J end lost 8 bases, and 15 bases lay between the germline ends. Germline CDR1 reads SGHRS; CDR2 reads YFSETQ. CDR3 length: 15 amino acids. CDR3 sequence: CASSLERTVVHEQFF. CDR3 bases: TGCGCCAGCAGCTTGGAGAGGACCGTGGTCCATGAGCAGTTCTTC.

The chain couples TRBV29-1 to TRBJ2-1; D remains unclear. The CDR3 length is 14 residues. Trimming cost V 1 base and J 8 bases, with 15 bases left between them. Germline V gene data show CDR1 as SQVTM and CDR2 as ANQGSEA. This CDR3 reads CSVEGRLRVDEQFF. In nucleotides, the CDR3 is TGCAGCGTTGAAGGTCGGCTAAGGGTAGATGAGCAGTTCTTC.

The sample holds a few counts of this clonotype. The chain is built from TRBV7-8 and TRBJ1-1; D is unresolved. Germline V lookup: CDR1 SGHVS, CDR2 FQNEAQ. V was shortened by 1 base and J by 10 bases, with 13 bases between the two germline ends. The CDR3 contains 13 residues. In DNA form, the CDR3 reads TGTGCCAGCAGCTTAGGCGACCGACTAGCAGCTTTCTTT. Amino acid sequence: CASSLGDRLAAFF.